The next 32 T cell receptor beta chains were all read from a single sample in a study of blood T cell repertoires in COVID-19. TCRdb's copy holds only in-frame clones and misses some; the assay was immunoSEQ multiplex PCR. The table lists some 170,000 clones, approximately 79% of them singletons. The sequenced sample was peripheral blood. Source of these receptors: a woman in her 70s with acute or convalescent COVID-19.

This clone was observed a single time. The V and J genes are TRBV24-1 and TRBJ2-1; D is ambiguous. The V gene lost 4 bases and the J gene lost 4 bases, with 4 bases spanning the gap. This CDR3 is built from 12 residues. Germline V gene data show CDR1 as KGHDR and CDR2 as SFDVKD. CDR3 sequence (DNA): TGTGCCACCAGTGAACAGTACAATGAGCAGTTCTTC. This sequence encodes CATSEQYNEQFF.

The genes are TRBV29-1 and TRBJ2-7, with TRBD1 matching 9 bases. The V gene end was trimmed by 4 bases and the J gene end by 2 bases; junction bases not matched to a gene: 3. Per germline, CDR1 SQVTM and CDR2 ANQGSEA. The CDR3 is made up of 13 amino acids. Here the CDR3 reads CSVGDRGTYEQYF. Written as DNA, the CDR3 is TGCAGCGTTGGCGACAGGGGGACCTACGAGCAGTACTTC.

This rearrangement joins TRBV7-2 to TRBJ2-7; TRBD2 agrees at 10 bases. V was pared by 4 bases and J by 5 bases, with 5 bases of the junction left unmatched. There are 14 residues in the CDR3. Looked up from germline, CDR1 is SGHTA and CDR2 is FQGNSA. CDR3 sequence (DNA): TGTGCCAGCAGCTCAGCGGGAGGGTTCAACGAGCAGTACTTC. Encoded protein: CASSSAGGFNEQYF.

This clone was observed at least ten times. V is TRBV9 and J is TRBJ2-3, with 8 bases fitting TRBD2. The CDR3 extends over 16 amino acids. J was trimmed by 5 bases and V by 0 bases; bases with no gene match: 8. In germline, CDR1 is SGDLS, CDR2 YYNGEE. CDR3 nucleotides: TGTGCCAGCAGCGTAGACGGCAGGCTAGCGGGAGATACGCAGTATTTT. This codes for CASSVDGRLAGDTQYF.

The sample holds a few counts of this clone. The chain carries TRBV4-1 and TRBJ1-5; D gene uncertain. Germline assignment: CDR1 MGHRA and CDR2 YSYEKL. The CDR3 is made up of 13 amino acids. V was shortened by 0 bases and J by 10 bases, with 10 bases between the two germline ends. Written as DNA, the CDR3 is TGCGCCAGCAGCCAAGACCCCTCTTTCCCCCAGCATTTT. Amino acids: CASSQDPSFPQHF.

The chain links TRBV6-1 to TRBJ2-2; possible D gene TRBD1, 5 bases. Trimming took off 3 bases at V and 8 bases at J, with 13 bases between the two ends. This CDR3 is 14 amino acids long. Germline CDR1 MNHNS, CDR2 SASEGT. The CDR3 coding sequence is TGTGCCAGCAGTGAGGTTGCAGGGCTGGGGGAGCTGTTTTTT. Its protein product is CASSEVAGLGELFF.

V gene TRBV9 combines with J gene TRBJ2-1; D may be TRBD2 (6 bases). This CDR3 contains 15 residues. Trimming cost V 1 base and J 2 bases, with 10 bases left between them. Germline CDR1 reads SGDLS; CDR2 reads YYNGEE. In nucleotides, the CDR3 is TGTGCCAGCAGCGTATCGGGGACTGCCTACAATGAGCAGTTCTTC. Amino acids: CASSVSGTAYNEQFF.

The chain uses TRBV6-6 and TRBJ1-5; D might be TRBD1 (6 bases). V shed 6 bases and J shed 4 bases, with 10 bases lying between them. This CDR3 region has 13 residues. Germline CDR1 MNHNY, CDR2 SVGAGI (reference sequence). The CDR3 DNA follows: TGTGCCAGCAGCAAACAGGGAAATCAGCCCCAGCATTTT. This gives the protein CASSKQGNQPQHF.

The V gene is TRBV15, the J gene TRBJ2-7; 9 nucleotides line up with TRBD1. Germline assignment: CDR1 LNHNV and CDR2 YYDKDF (reference sequence). V was clipped by 5 bases and J by 1 base; unmatched bases: 6. The CDR3 has 15 residues. Here the CDR3 reads CATSPDRGISYEQYF. CDR3 in DNA: TGTGCCACCAGCCCCGACAGGGGGATTTCCTACGAGCAGTACTTC.

This chain links TRBV29-1 with TRBJ2-7; 13 nucleotides line up with TRBD2. V trimming: 1 base; J trimming: 9 bases; junction bases outside the gene matches: 12. The length of the CDR3 is 16 residues. Germline CDR1 SQVTM, CDR2 ANQGSEA. The CDR3 reads CSVEGTSGSFLRGQYF. The CDR3 nucleotides read TGCAGCGTTGAAGGGACTAGCGGGAGCTTCCTACGAGGGCAGTACTTC.

This clone came up once. The chain combines TRBV28 with TRBJ1-5; TRBD1 agrees at 7 bases. Germline assignment: CDR1 MDHEN and CDR2 SYDVKM. CDR3 size: 15 residues. The ends lost 4 bases at V and 2 bases at J; junction bases unmatched: 5. The CDR3 region is CASSSRGQGNQPQHF. The CDR3 coding sequence is TGTGCCAGCAGTTCTCGCGGACAGGGCAATCAGCCCCAGCATTTT.

The chain couples TRBV24-1 to TRBJ2-2; 9 positions agree with TRBD2. J was trimmed by 1 base and V by 10 bases; bases with no gene match: 3. This CDR3 comprises 14 residues. Per the germline V gene, CDR1 is KGHDR and CDR2 is SFDVKD. DNA for the CDR3: TGTGCCACTATGACTAGCGGGAACACCGGGGAGCTGTTTTTT. Encoded protein: CATMTSGNTGELFF.

The rearrangement uses TRBV19 and TRBJ1-2; 8 bases line up with TRBD1. Germline assignment: CDR1 LNHDA and CDR2 SQIVND (reference sequence). This CDR3 spans 14 amino acids. V shed 10 bases and J 0 bases; nucleotides not matched to a gene: 7. In nucleotides, the CDR3 is TGTGCCACCTCGGACAGGGCAGCTAACTATGGCTACACCTTC. Protein: CATSDRAANYGYTF. The entire variable domain, with the rest obtained from reference TRBV19 and TRBJ1-2, is as follows: DGGITQSPKYLFRKEGQNVTLSCEQNLNHDAMYWYRQDPGQGLRLIYYSQIVNDFQKGDIAEGYSVSREKKESFPLTVTSAQKNPTAFYLCATSDRAANYGYTFGSGTRLTVV.

The chain couples TRBV5-1 to TRBJ2-7, with D possibly being TRBD2 (6 bases). The CDR3 sequence is 15 residues long. Per the germline V gene, CDR1 is SGHRS and CDR2 is YFSETQ. Trimming cost V 4 bases and J 6 bases, with 20 bases left between them. The CDR3 region has the DNA TGCGCCAGCAGCACCTCCGGGACTTCTCTGGGCGAGCAGTACTTC. It translates to CASSTSGTSLGEQYF.

The chain recombines TRBV7-2 with TRBJ2-1; a possible D gene is TRBD2 (6 bases). Germline V gene data show CDR1 as SGHTA and CDR2 as FQGNSA. This CDR3 is 16 amino acids long. V gave up 4 bases and J gave up 1 base, with 14 bases separating them. The DNA of the CDR3 is TGTGCCAGCAGCTCTTCCTTGGGACTGTCCTACAATGAGCAGTTCTTC. Its translation is CASSSSLGLSYNEQFF.

This chain uses TRBV11-2 with TRBJ2-5; D is unclear. The CDR3 runs 15 residues. The V gene lost 4 bases and the J gene lost 5 bases, with 17 bases spanning the gap. Germline values: CDR1 SGHAT, CDR2 FQNNGV. CDR3 amino acids: CASSSSATGWETQYF. CDR3 coding DNA: TGTGCCAGCAGCTCGTCGGCAACCGGGTGGGAGACCCAGTACTTC.

V and J are TRBV4-1 and TRBJ2-7; D unresolved. The CDR3 totals 16 residues. Between the trimmed V and J ends, which lost 4 bases and 2 bases, there was a span of 18 bases. CDR1 and CDR2 from the germline V gene are MGHRA and YSYEKL. The CDR3, as DNA: TGCGCCAGCAGCCCACGGATTCAAAGAGGAGCCTACGAGCAGTACTTC. Amino acid sequence: CASSPRIQRGAYEQYF.

This chain uses TRBV7-3 with TRBJ2-3, with 7 bases aligning to TRBD2. After removal of 5 bases from V and 4 bases from J, the junction contained 9 bases not matched to a gene. Germline lookup yields CDR1 SGHTA and CDR2 FQGTGA. This CDR3 region has 15 residues. The CDR3 coding sequence is TGTGCCAGCAGCCATGAGACTAGCTTGGCAGATACGCAGTATTTT. Its protein product is CASSHETSLADTQYF.

This chain's CDR3 is CASSYSGQGTGYTF. DNA for the CDR3: TGTGCCAGCAGTTACTCCGGACAGGGGACTGGCTACACCTTC. The gene calls are TRBV6-5 and TRBJ1-2; TRBD1 agrees at 9 bases. CDR1 MNHEY and CDR2 SVGAGI come from the germline V gene. The CDR3 totals 14 residues. Trimming cost V 0 bases and J 7 bases; bases outside gene matches: 3.

The chain employs TRBV20-1 and TRBJ2-3, with 7 bases fitting TRBD1. The CDR3 sequence is 12 residues long. Germline-derived CDR1 and CDR2 are DFQATT and SNEGSKA (reference sequence). The junction had 1 base not matched to a gene; V was cut back by 3 bases and J by 4 bases. The CDR3 is CSASGTADTQYF. The CDR3 nucleotides read TGCAGTGCTAGTGGGACAGCAGATACGCAGTATTTT.

The V and J genes are TRBV7-2 and TRBJ1-1; D is unclear. V lost 5 bases to trimming and J lost 4 bases, with 5 bases between them. CDR3 length equals 11 residues. Germline values: CDR1 SGHTA, CDR2 FQGNSA. Written as DNA, the CDR3 is TGTGCCAGCAGCCCCCTCACTGAAGCTTTCTTT. This sequence encodes CASSPLTEAFF.

This clone has only a few counts. The V call is TRBV5-1, the J call TRBJ2-3, with TRBD1 identical over 7 bases. Germline V gives CDR1 SGHRS, CDR2 YFSETQ. CDR3 length: 16 residues. J was trimmed by 0 bases and V by 4 bases; bases with no gene match: 8. As DNA, the CDR3 is TGCGCCAGCAGCGCCGGGGACAGACCTAGCACAGATACGCAGTATTTT. Residues: CASSAGDRPSTDTQYF.

This clone has just a few counts. The rearrangement joins TRBV19 to TRBJ2-3, with D maybe TRBD2 (5 bases). Trimming shortened V by 2 bases and J by 3 bases, and 9 bases separated the two germline ends. The CDR3 consists of 14 residues. Per germline, CDR1 LNHDA and CDR2 SQIVND (reference sequence). CDR3 coding DNA: TGTGCCAGTAGTATACCGGGGAGAACAGATACGCAGTATTTT. Translation: CASSIPGRTDTQYF.

CDR3 sequence (DNA): TGTGCCTGGAGTTGGGTCAGGTACGGGAGAGGTGGAGATACGCAGTATTTT. It yields the protein CAWSWVRYGRGGDTQYF. The rearrangement links TRBV30 to TRBJ2-3; possible D gene TRBD2, 6 bases. The ends were cut back, 2 bases at V and 5 bases at J, with 23 bases in the middle. This CDR3 is 17 amino acids long. Germline CDR1 is GTSNPN and CDR2 is SVGIG (reference sequence). Supplemented by reference TRBV30 and TRBJ2-3, the full variable domain reads SQTIHQWPATLVQPVGSPLSLECTVEGTSNPNLYWYRQAAGRGLQLLFYSVGIGQISSEVPQNLSASRPQDRQFILSSKKLLLSDSGFYLCAWSWVRYGRGGDTQYFGPGTRLTVL.

The rearrangement joins TRBV11-2 to TRBJ2-2; the D is unclear. The V gene lost 2 bases and the J gene lost 2 bases, with 9 bases spanning the gap. CDR3 length equals 15 residues. Germline CDR1 and CDR2: SGHAT and FQNNGV. The CDR3 sequence: CASSLTRQNTGELFF. As DNA, the CDR3 is TGTGCCAGCAGCTTAACTCGACAAAACACCGGGGAGCTGTTTTTT.

V and J are TRBV11-2 and TRBJ2-7; weak D call: TRBD1 (6 bases). The CDR3 runs to 16 residues. Germline CDR1 is SGHAT and CDR2 is FQNNGV. The V gene lost 5 bases and the J gene lost 4 bases, with 21 bases spanning the gap. In nucleotides, the CDR3 is TGTGCCAGCAGCCCGAAAACAGGGATCAGTTTTTACGAGCAGTACTTC. As protein: CASSPKTGISFYEQYF. Looking up the rest from reference TRBV11-2 and TRBJ2-7 gives the full variable domain: EAGVAQSPRYKIIEKRQSVAFWCNPISGHATLYWYQQILGQGPKLLIQFQNNGVVDDSQLPKDRFSAERLKGVDSTLKIQPAKLEDSAVYLCASSPKTGISFYEQYFGPGTRLTVT.

This chain links TRBV6-6 with TRBJ2-1; D perhaps matches TRBD2 (5 bases). Germline loops: CDR1 MNHNY, CDR2 SVGAGI (reference sequence). The CDR3 is 14 residues long. V was shortened by 8 bases and J by 2 bases, with 13 bases between the two germline ends. CDR3 residues: CASSAGPTYNEQFF. The CDR3 DNA is TGTGCCAGCTCTGCGGGCCCTACCTACAATGAGCAGTTCTTC.

The gene calls are TRBV27 and TRBJ1-5; TRBD1 is a possible D gene (5 bases). V was clipped by 4 bases and J by 12 bases, with 16 bases between them. The length of the CDR3 is 13 residues. In germline, CDR1 is MNHEY, CDR2 SMNVEV (reference sequence). The CDR3 sequence is CASSSPGRTRQHF. For the CDR3, the DNA is TGTGCCAGCAGTTCTCCCGGGCGGACACGCCAGCATTTT.

This chain connects TRBV18 to TRBJ2-1, with D possibly matching TRBD1 (5 bases). Germline loops: CDR1 KGHSH, CDR2 LQKENI. Trimming removed 3 bases at V and 4 bases at J, with 10 bases between. The CDR3 runs to 14 residues. The CDR3 sequence is CASSPDRAYNEQFF. Written as DNA, the CDR3 is TGTGCCAGCTCACCCGACAGAGCTTACAATGAGCAGTTCTTC.

This clone was recorded many times. V usage is TRBV10-1 and J usage is TRBJ2-1, with 10 bases that match TRBD2. The CDR3 contains 16 residues. V shed 3 bases, J shed 4 bases, and the junction held 6 bases outside the gene matches. CDR1 is WNHNN, CDR2 SYGVQD, per germline (reference sequence). The CDR3 sequence is CASSDVASGSYNEQFF. CDR3 in DNA: TGCGCCAGCAGTGATGTGGCTAGCGGGAGTTACAATGAGCAGTTCTTC.

The chain recombines TRBV6-2 or TRBV6-3 with TRBJ2-3, with 7 bases matching TRBD2. Germline values: CDR1 MNHEY, CDR2 SVGEGT. CDR3 length equals 14 residues. With V trimmed by 2 bases and J by 4 bases, 3 bases remained unmatched. CDR3 region: CASSYITSADTQYF. The CDR3 DNA reads as TGTGCCAGCAGTTACATCACTAGCGCAGATACGCAGTATTTT.

V usage is TRBV3-1 (or the pseudogene TRBV3-2) and J usage is TRBJ1-4; 7 nucleotides match TRBD1. The CDR3 covers 14 residues. Germline V CDR1 and CDR2: LGHDT, YNNKEL (reference sequence). The junction had 13 bases not matched to a gene; V was cut back by 10 bases and J by 8 bases. This chain's CDR3 is CATKPGQPLEKLFF. CDR3 sequence (DNA): TGTGCCACCAAGCCGGGACAGCCATTAGAAAAACTGTTTTTT.